This TCR beta chain stems from a study of T cell repertoires in cytomegalovirus infection. Study results and caveats: HLA-C-restricted CMV clonotypes gave the most frequent clonotype in two of eight donors.

The germline V and J ends were trimmed by 5 bases and 5 bases, with 7 bases remaining between them. The CDR3 totals 11 residues. The germline gives CDR1 SGHTA, CDR2 FQGNSA. This clonotype has ten or more counts. What it binds is unknown. TCRdb re-called the reads with MiXCR, one entry per CDR3 protein. The data contain under 850,000 distinct CDR3 sequences, around a third of them seen just once; the ten biggest clones take up roughly 20%. This sequence was found in a human donor in good health (CMV status not recorded). Some clones in this sample may be carry-over from other donors' samples. The chain is built from TRBV7-2 and TRBJ2-7; D remains unclear. Sample: cultured PBMCs, taken from culture after CMV antigen stimulation. The CDR3 here is CASSPMDEQYF. The DNA for the CDR3 is TGTGCCAGCAGCCCCATGGACGAGCAGTACTTC.